These 22 T cell receptor beta chains came from one sample sequenced in a study of long-term antiretroviral therapy in people with HIV (dated by TCRdb to the early 2020s). Sequencing of the TRB variable region was done with the immunoSEQ hsTCRB v3.0 assay at survey level resolution. The table comes from immuneACCESS by way of TCRdb, which keeps in-frame sequences with V and J called. Part of the clones is missing from these tables; in studies checked, under half for an unresolved V gene and the rest for unknown reasons. This sample lists fewer than 40,000 clones; 86% were detected once. 3.5% to 4.5% of the sample is held by the ten biggest clonotypes. This sample comprised unsorted PBMCs, obtained 1.2 years after starting antiretroviral therapy. The receptor set was obtained from a woman in her forties or fifties with HIV.

This clone showed up just a few times. This sequence joins TRBV7-3 and TRBJ2-7; 9 bases agree with TRBD2. V shed 2 bases and J 7 bases; nucleotides not matched to a gene: 3. CDR1 SGHTA and CDR2 FQGTGA come from the germline V gene. This CDR3 has 13 amino acids. CDR3 sequence reads: CASSLGLAGEQYF. The CDR3 coding sequence is TGTGCCAGCAGCTTAGGCCTAGCGGGGGAGCAGTACTTC.

The chain recombines TRBV5-6 with TRBJ1-1, with 8 positions matching TRBD1. Germline V CDR1 and CDR2: SGHDT, YYEEEE. The CDR3 is 17 amino acids. J lost 5 bases, V lost 1 base, and 13 bases had no gene match. CDR3 DNA sequence: TGTGCCAGCAGCTTGCGTTCGACAGGGGACAGGACAACTGAAGCTTTCTTT. Protein sequence: CASSLRSTGDRTTEAFF.

The chain recombines TRBV7-2 with TRBJ1-2; no clear D gene. The germline V gene encodes CDR1 SGHTA and CDR2 FQGNSA. Between the trimmed V and J ends, which lost 0 bases and 7 bases, there was a span of 6 bases. The length of the CDR3 is 12 residues. The DNA for the CDR3 is TGTGCCAGCAGCTTAGCGGGAGGTGGCTACACCTTC. Translated, it gives CASSLAGGGYTF.

The J gene is TRBJ2-1, the V gene TRBV15; D possibly matches TRBD1 or TRBD2 (5 bases each). V lost 10 bases to trimming and J lost 0 bases, with 13 bases between them. The CDR3 covers 14 residues. Per germline, CDR1 LNHNV and CDR2 YYDKDF (reference sequence). DNA of the CDR3: TGTGCCATGGAGTGGGGGTACTCCTACAATGAGCAGTTCTTC. It is translated as CAMEWGYSYNEQFF.

This chain connects TRBV9 to TRBJ2-7, with 9 bases identical to TRBD1. From germline, CDR1 is SGDLS and CDR2 YYNGEE. CDR3 length: 17 amino acids. Losses at the gene ends were 0 bases for V and 3 bases for J; bases not matched to a gene: 10. The CDR3, as DNA: TGTGCCAGCAGCGTAGCTCCAGAAACGGACAGGGGCTACGAGCAGTACTTC. Translated, it gives CASSVAPETDRGYEQYF.

The V and J genes are TRBV7-9 and TRBJ1-6; D ambiguous. Trimming removed 5 bases at V and 10 bases at J, with 9 bases between. There are 12 residues in the CDR3. Germline V gene data show CDR1 as SEHNR and CDR2 as FQNEAQ (reference sequence). CDR3 coding DNA: TGTGCCAGCAGCCTAGGACCGTCACCCCTCCACTTT. This codes for CASSLGPSPLHF.

This clone was picked up a small number of times. The J gene is TRBJ2-7, the V gene TRBV11-1; perhaps TRBD1 as D (5 bases). Trimming shortened V by 6 bases and J by 3 bases, and 9 bases separated the two germline ends. Per the germline V gene, CDR1 is SGHAT and CDR2 is FQDESV (reference sequence). This CDR3 contains 12 residues. The CDR3 bases are TGTGCCAGCAGTCGTACAGGCTACGAGCAGTACTTC. This sequence encodes CASSRTGYEQYF.

This chain connects TRBV30 to TRBJ1-5, with no clear D. CDR3 length: 16 amino acids. The V gene lost 0 bases and the J gene lost 0 bases, with 12 bases spanning the gap. Germline-derived CDR1 and CDR2 are GTSNPN and SVGIG (reference sequence). CDR3 sequence (DNA): TGTGCCTGGAGTGTACCCAAGGGCCTTAGCAATCAGCCCCAGCATTTT. It specifies CAWSVPKGLSNQPQHF.

The chain recombines TRBV5-1 with TRBJ1-4, with D perhaps TRBD1 (5 bases). The CDR3 extends over 14 amino acids. In germline, CDR1 is SGHRS, CDR2 YFSETQ. V lost 4 bases and J 10 bases, leaving 17 bases between the germline ends. CDR3 region: CASSRSDARGKLFF. The CDR3 DNA sequence: TGCGCCAGCAGCCGAAGTGACGCAAGGGGAAAACTGTTTTTT.

V usage is TRBV5-1 and J usage is TRBJ2-3, with TRBD2 matching over 8 bases. This CDR3 has 14 residues. Germline V gives CDR1 SGHRS, CDR2 YFSETQ. Trimming cost V 4 bases and J 5 bases; bases outside gene matches: 6. The CDR3 DNA is TGCGCCAGCAGCCGTATTAGCGGGGTAGATACGCAGTATTTT. Translated: CASSRISGVDTQYF.

Here the CDR3 reads CASSRDRSRTEAFF. The CDR3, as DNA: TGCGCCAGCAGCCGAGACAGGTCGAGGACTGAAGCTTTCTTT. The V and J genes are TRBV4-3 and TRBJ1-1; possibly TRBD1 for D (6 bases). V was shortened by 4 bases and J by 5 bases, with 14 bases between the two germline ends. The CDR3 covers 14 residues. Germline V CDR1 and CDR2: LGHNA, YSLEER.

The genes are TRBV6-5 and TRBJ1-1, with TRBD1 as a possible D gene (5 bases). Germline loops: CDR1 MNHEY, CDR2 SVGAGI. The CDR3 has 15 residues. The V and J ends lost 4 bases and 4 bases respectively, with 16 bases between them. This chain's CDR3 is CASSFSGTLGTEAFF. The CDR3 bases are TGTGCCAGCAGTTTTTCCGGGACTCTGGGCACTGAAGCTTTCTTT.

This clone occurred once. This chain connects TRBV2 to TRBJ2-7; D ambiguous. The V end lost 4 bases, the J end lost 0 bases, and 4 bases lay between the germline ends. Germline V gene sequence: CDR1 SNHLY, CDR2 FYNNEI. The CDR3 is made up of 12 amino acids. The CDR3 sequence: CASSVDSYEQYF. The DNA for the CDR3 is TGTGCCAGCAGTGTGGACTCCTACGAGCAGTACTTC.

This chain uses TRBV19 with TRBJ2-2; the match to TRBD2 covers 13 bases. Germline trimming cut 4 bases from V and 3 bases from J; bases unmatched to any gene: 5. This CDR3 is 17 amino acids long. Germline V lookup: CDR1 LNHDA, CDR2 SQIVND (reference sequence). CDR3 in amino acids: CASSKTSGGTYTGELFF. CDR3 nucleotide sequence: TGTGCCAGTAGTAAGACTAGCGGGGGGACTTACACCGGGGAGCTGTTTTTT.

The V and J genes are TRBV2 and TRBJ2-7, with 7 bases identical to TRBD1. The CDR3 length is 12 residues. Germline values: CDR1 SNHLY, CDR2 FYNNEI. J lost 2 bases, V lost 6 bases, and 1 base had no gene match. As DNA, the CDR3 is TGTGCCAGCAGGGGACAGACCTACGAGCAGTACTTC. Encoded protein: CASRGQTYEQYF.

The chain couples TRBV5-3 to TRBJ1-1, with no clear D. TRBV5-3 is an ORF, and what it does is uncertain. V lost 1 base and J lost 4, with 8 bases in between. The CDR3 has 13 amino acids. CDR3 protein: CARSLMKPTEAFF. CDR3 nucleotide sequence: TGTGCCAGAAGCTTGATGAAACCCACTGAAGCTTTCTTT.

The chain joins TRBV5-1 to TRBJ2-2; D is unclear. Germline CDR1 reads SGHRS; CDR2 reads YFSETQ. This CDR3 spans 15 amino acids. V was shortened by 4 bases and J by 5 bases, with 15 bases between the two germline ends. CDR3 amino acids: CASSLGQELTGELFF. The CDR3 bases are TGCGCCAGCAGCCTCGGGCAGGAGCTAACCGGGGAGCTGTTTTTT.

This chain joins TRBV7-2 and TRBJ2-7; 8 bases are shared with TRBD2. This CDR3 spans 16 amino acids. Trimming took 1 base from V and 4 from J; bases not matched to a gene: 9. The germline V gene encodes CDR1 SGHTA and CDR2 FQGNSA. The CDR3 sequence is CASSLELTGTRYEQYF. The CDR3 coding sequence is TGTGCCAGCAGCTTAGAGTTAACAGGGACTAGGTACGAGCAGTACTTC.

This clone was recorded once. This chain uses TRBV11-2 with TRBJ2-7; tentatively, D is TRBD2 (6 bases). The V gene lost 5 bases and the J gene lost 5 bases, with 10 bases spanning the gap. CDR1 is SGHAT and CDR2 is FQNNGV in the germline V gene. The CDR3 length is 12 residues. CDR3 bases: TGTGCCAGCAGCCGGAGGGGCCACGAGCAGTACTTC. Its translation: CASSRRGHEQYF.

The chain uses TRBV7-2 and TRBJ1-2; 8 nucleotides agree with TRBD1. V lost 1 base, J lost 6 bases, and 4 bases stayed unmatched. CDR3 length: 14 amino acids. In germline, CDR1 is SGHTA, CDR2 FQGNSA. The CDR3 DNA follows: TGTGCCAGCAGCTTAGGCGACAGGGGCCATGGCTACACCTTC. Translated: CASSLGDRGHGYTF.

The V gene is TRBV9, the J gene TRBJ1-1, with D maybe TRBD1 (6 bases). This CDR3 is built from 17 residues. Germline lookup yields CDR1 SGDLS and CDR2 YYNGEE. Trimming removed 4 bases at V and 4 bases at J, with 23 bases between. CDR3: CASSPAAGRKGGTEAFF. The CDR3 DNA follows: TGTGCCAGCAGCCCAGCCGCGGGGCGGAAGGGGGGCACTGAAGCTTTCTTT.

The chain carries TRBV6-5 and TRBJ1-2; D unresolved. The CDR3 covers 16 residues. From germline, CDR1 is MNHEY and CDR2 SVGAGI. Between the trimmed V and J ends, which lost 2 bases and 4 bases, there was a span of 17 bases. For the CDR3, the DNA is TGTGCCAGCAGTTACCCCATGGGTGGAGGTCTCTATGGCTACACCTTC. This codes for CASSYPMGGGLYGYTF.